This T cell receptor (beta chain) was observed in a study of cytomegalovirus exposure and HLA in healthy donors. Findings and limits, study-wide: Later work showed greater clonal expansion in HLA-associated TCR beta chains than in equally common others. Reported findings show TCR beta sequences accurately forecast HLA-A and HLA-B alleles in most subjects. Diagnosis of cytomegalovirus status made by the classifier reportedly showed high specificity and sensitivity.

Primers for the PCR totalled 60 Vbeta and 13 Jbeta. The data were produced by immunoSEQ multiplex PCR, yet TCRdb's version contains in-frame clones alone and is incomplete. The sample consists of a few hundred thousand clones, around 90% of them appearing once. Comments on this clone: What it recognizes is unknown.

CDR3 length equals 15 residues. Germline V CDR1 and CDR2: KGHSH, LQKENI. Unmatched junction bases numbered 3, after V lost 3 bases and J lost 0 bases. What was sequenced was PBMCs. This sequence was found in a girl aged 2 to 10 in good health and CMV-seronegative. The rearrangement uses TRBV18 and TRBJ2-3, with 7 positions matching TRBD2. The DNA for the CDR3 is TGTGCCAGCTCACCCATCGGGGGGAGCACAGATACGCAGTATTTT. Its translation: CASSPIGGSTDTQYF. Supplemented by reference TRBV18 and TRBJ2-3, the full variable domain reads NAGVMQNPRHLVRRRGQEARLRCSPMKGHSHVYWYRQLPEEGLKFMVYLQKENIIDESGMPKERFSAEFPKEGPSILRIQQVVRGDSAAYFCASSPIGGSTDTQYFGPGTRLTVL.